This entry lists 23 T cell receptor beta chains sequenced from one sample in a study of T cell repertoires in cytomegalovirus infection. One entry per CDR3 protein results from TCRdb running MiXCR on the reads. This sample has roughly 500,000 distinct CDR3 sequences; about 33% occur once, and the top ten carry 17%. Their cognate antigens are unknown. The source material was cultured PBMCs, sampled from culture after CMV antigen stimulation. The receptors here all came from a human donor in good health (CMV status not recorded). Some clones in this sample may be carry-over from other donors' samples.

The chain is built from TRBV12-3 or TRBV12-4 and TRBJ1-6; D is perhaps TRBD1 (5 bases). V was clipped by 6 bases and J by 7 bases, with 16 bases between them. CDR3 size: 15 residues. CDR3 loop: CASSFSLQGNSPLHF. The CDR3 coding sequence is TGTGCCAGCAGCTTCTCCCTGCAGGGAAATTCACCCCTCCACTTT.

This clonotype was picked up a small number of times. V is TRBV7-6 and J is TRBJ2-1, with 12 positions matching TRBD2. This CDR3 has 17 amino acids. V was clipped by 2 bases and J by 4 bases; unmatched bases: 6. Germline V gene lookup returns CDR1 SGHVS and CDR2 FNYEAQ. CDR3 sequence: CASSLKPSGGGYNEQFF. CDR3 nucleotides: TGTGCCAGCAGCTTAAAGCCTAGCGGGGGGGGGTACAATGAGCAGTTCTTC.

V and J are TRBV9 and TRBJ1-2; D unclear. Trimming removed 3 bases from V and 0 bases from J, with 9 bases in between. CDR3 length equals 14 residues. Per germline, CDR1 SGDLS and CDR2 YYNGEE. The CDR3 DNA is TGTGCCAGCAGCGCCCTCATGGCTAACTATGGCTACACCTTC. It yields the protein CASSALMANYGYTF.

This clonotype was detected a few times. The chain couples TRBV15 to TRBJ2-3, with TRBD1 as a possible D gene (6 bases). Trimming took off 1 base at V and 2 bases at J, with 10 bases between the two ends. From germline, CDR1 is LNHNV and CDR2 YYDKDF (reference sequence). CDR3 size: 15 residues. CDR3 DNA: TGTGCCACCAGCAGAGTGAACAGGGACACAGATACGCAGTATTTT. It is translated as CATSRVNRDTDTQYF.

This clonotype was counted only a few times. The CDR3 spells CASSYSLTGTSGSWTDTQYF. The CDR3 DNA reads as TGTGCCAGCAGTTACTCTCTTACCGGGACTAGCGGGAGTTGGACAGATACGCAGTATTTT. The chain joins TRBV6-2 or TRBV6-3 to TRBJ2-3; 14 bases agree with TRBD2. Germline V CDR1 and CDR2: MNHEY, SVGEGT. Germline trimming cut 0 bases from V and 3 bases from J; bases unmatched to any gene: 11. The CDR3 covers 20 residues.

This clonotype was seen a few times. This chain joins TRBV5-6 and TRBJ1-1, with D hard to call. Looked up from germline, CDR1 is SGHDT and CDR2 is YYEEEE. Trimming removed 6 bases from V and 1 base from J, with 7 bases in between. This CDR3 has 12 amino acids. CDR3 sequence: CASNLKNTEAFF. CDR3 bases: TGTGCCAGCAATCTGAAGAACACTGAAGCTTTCTTT.

The chain joins TRBV6-6 to TRBJ1-1; D gene uncertain. The CDR3 sequence is 14 residues long. The V end was cut by 5 bases, the J end by 0 bases, with 10 bases between. Germline V gives CDR1 MNHNY, CDR2 SVGAGI (reference sequence). Here the CDR3 DNA reads TGTGCCAGCAGTGCAAGAGGGTTGAACACTGAAGCTTTCTTT. It encodes CASSARGLNTEAFF.

This clonotype has more than one count but fewer than ten. The chain uses TRBV4-1 and TRBJ1-2, with D uncertain. The germline V and J ends were trimmed by 0 bases and 11 bases, with 13 bases remaining between them. Germline CDR1 and CDR2: MGHRA and YSYEKL. The CDR3 runs 13 residues. CDR3 protein: CASSQDYAEGYTF. The CDR3 DNA follows: TGCGCCAGCAGCCAAGATTATGCAGAGGGATACACCTTC.

This clonotype was seen a few times. This chain joins TRBV30 and TRBJ2-1; 9 nucleotides agree with TRBD2. The germline V gene has CDR1 GTSNPN and CDR2 SVGIG (reference sequence). J lost 5 bases, V lost 4 bases, and 15 bases had no gene match. The CDR3 consists of 17 residues. CDR3 nucleotide sequence: TGTGCCTGGACTCCCAAGGGAGGCGGGAGGGCTAACAATGAGCAGTTCTTC. Translation gives CAWTPKGGGRANNEQFF.

In its sample, this clonotype was seen a few times. The genes are TRBV6-1 and TRBJ2-5; D may be TRBD1 (6 bases). Per germline, CDR1 MNHNS and CDR2 SASEGT. V lost 5 bases and J 2 bases, leaving 21 bases between the germline ends. This CDR3 has 17 amino acids. CDR3 in DNA: TGTGCCAGCAGTAAGACGGACAGTGTCTACGCTCAAGAGACCCAGTACTTC. This gives the protein CASSKTDSVYAQETQYF.

This CDR3 is CATSRDIGSDEQYF. The CDR3 region has the DNA TGTGCCACCAGCAGGGATATCGGGAGCGACGAGCAGTACTTC. The chain recombines TRBV15 with TRBJ2-7; a weak D match, TRBD2 (6 bases). The CDR3 totals 14 residues. Germline V lookup: CDR1 LNHNV, CDR2 YYDKDF (reference sequence). V was trimmed by 3 bases and J by 5 bases, leaving 14 bases between them.

This clonotype was picked up a small number of times. The chain combines TRBV7-2 with TRBJ2-1; D is possibly TRBD2 (6 bases). This CDR3 has 15 residues. CDR1 is SGHTA and CDR2 is FQGNSA in the germline V gene. V lost 1 base, J lost 10 bases, and 17 bases lay in between. The CDR3 DNA is TGTGCCAGCAGCTTAGATCCTCAGCCCCGGGGGGAGCAGTTCTTC. Encoded protein: CASSLDPQPRGEQFF.

V gene TRBV20-1 combines with J gene TRBJ2-5, with 9 bases aligning to TRBD2. The trim removed 2 bases at V and 5 bases at J, leaving 15 bases unmatched. Germline CDR1 reads DFQATT; CDR2 reads SNEGSKA (reference sequence). The CDR3 has 17 amino acids. This CDR3 is CSARLNKPGLATETQYF. The CDR3, as DNA: TGCAGTGCTAGATTAAATAAACCGGGACTAGCTACCGAGACCCAGTACTTC.

The V call is TRBV18, the J call TRBJ2-5; TRBD2 agrees at 7 bases. The CDR3 runs 19 residues. V gave up 3 bases and J gave up 5 bases; unmatched junction bases: 21. CDR1 and CDR2 from the germline V gene are KGHSH and LQKENI. The CDR3 DNA is TGTGCCAGCTCACCGGATTTGGAAACTAGCGAAAGATTCGAGGAGACCCAGTACTTC. This codes for CASSPDLETSERFEETQYF.

This clonotype has more than one count but fewer than ten. The CDR3 sequence is CASSPSLYEQYF. CDR3 DNA: TGTGCCAGCAGCCCTTCCCTCTACGAGCAGTACTTC. V usage is TRBV7-2 and J usage is TRBJ2-7; D not resolved. The CDR3 length is 12 residues. Per germline, CDR1 SGHTA and CDR2 FQGNSA. V was cut by 5 bases and J by 3 bases, with 8 bases left in between.

This sequence joins TRBV28 and TRBJ2-7; D tentatively reads TRBD1 or TRBD2 (5 bases each). This CDR3 has 16 residues. CDR1 is MDHEN, CDR2 SYDVKM, per germline. Trimming shortened V by 8 bases and J by 3 bases, and 23 bases separated the two germline ends. CDR3 DNA sequence: TGTGCCAGCGTTTCTTCTTCGGGACGGCACTTCTACGAGCAGTACTTC. This encodes CASVSSSGRHFYEQYF.

The CDR3 nucleotides read TGTGCCAGCAGTGACTTGACTAGCGGAACCTACAATGAGCAGTTCTTC. Translation gives CASSDLTSGTYNEQFF. This chain uses TRBV25-1 with TRBJ2-1, with TRBD2 matching over 9 bases. CDR1 and CDR2 from the germline V gene are MGHDK and SYGVNS. J gave up 2 bases and V 3 bases, and 5 bases lay outside the gene matches. The CDR3 is made up of 16 amino acids.

This clonotype was observed at least ten times. This chain uses TRBV15 with TRBJ1-1, with D hard to call. Per germline, CDR1 LNHNV and CDR2 YYDKDF (reference sequence). CDR3 length: 14 residues. The germline V and J ends were trimmed by 0 bases and 1 base, with 6 bases remaining between them. This CDR3 is CATSREGGNTEAFF. The CDR3 DNA sequence: TGTGCCACCAGCAGAGAGGGCGGGAACACTGAAGCTTTCTTT. Full variable domain (rest looked up from reference TRBV15 and TRBJ1-1): DAMVIQNPRYQVTQFGKPVTLSCSQTLNHNVMYWYQQKSSQAPKLLFHYYDKDFNNEADTPDNFQSRRPNTSFCFLDIRSPGLGDTAMYLCATSREGGNTEAFFGQGTRLTVV.

The gene calls are TRBV7-2 and TRBJ1-1, with D possibly TRBD1 on 5 matching bases. The germline CDR1 and CDR2 sequences are SGHTA and FQGNSA. The CDR3 length is 15 residues. The V and J ends lost 2 bases and 5 bases respectively, with 15 bases between them. The CDR3 is CASSLRRGVETEAFF. In DNA form, the CDR3 reads TGTGCCAGCAGCTTACGGCGGGGCGTGGAAACTGAAGCTTTCTTT.

The chain has TRBV24-1 and TRBJ2-1, with 9 bases fitting TRBD2. The V gene end was trimmed by 6 bases and the J gene end by 8 bases; junction bases not matched to a gene: 7. Germline values: CDR1 KGHDR, CDR2 SFDVKD. This CDR3 is 14 amino acids long. CDR3 bases: TGTGCCACCAGTTTGACTAGCGGTCTCGATGAGCAGTTCTTC. Its protein product is CATSLTSGLDEQFF.

This clonotype was found a few times. The chain couples TRBV28 to TRBJ2-3; TRBD1 is a possible D gene (6 bases). V was trimmed by 5 bases and J by 1 base, leaving 16 bases between them. The CDR3 length is 16 residues. Germline CDR1 MDHEN, CDR2 SYDVKM. The CDR3 sequence: CASSRQGPSGTDTQYF. The DNA for the CDR3 is TGTGCCAGCAGTCGGCAGGGGCCCTCCGGCACAGATACGCAGTATTTT.

This sequence joins TRBV7-9 and TRBJ2-5, with TRBD2 matching over 12 bases. This CDR3 has 13 amino acids. The junction had 3 bases not matched to a gene; V was cut back by 4 bases and J by 9 bases. From germline, CDR1 is SEHNR and CDR2 FQNEAQ (reference sequence). CDR3 DNA: TGTGCCAGCAGCTCTCGGACTAGCGGGGCCCAGTACTTC. The encoded protein is CASSSRTSGAQYF. Complete variable domain (other parts from reference TRBV7-9 and TRBJ2-5): DTGVSQNPRHKITKRGQNVTFRCDPISEHNRLYWYRQTLGQGPEFLTYFQNEAQLEKSRLLSDRFSAERPKGSFSTLEIQRTEQGDSAMYLCASSSRTSGAQYFGPGTRLLVL.

The rearrangement uses TRBV15 and TRBJ2-1; D could derive from TRBD1 or TRBD2 (5 bases each). The CDR3 has 18 residues. Trimming took off 1 base at V and 2 bases at J, with 18 bases between the two ends. The germline V gene has CDR1 LNHNV and CDR2 YYDKDF (reference sequence). The CDR3 nucleotides are TGTGCCACCAGCAGAGGGGGGTCGGGCGTAGCTGCCTACAATGAGCAGTTCTTC. Translation gives CATSRGGSGVAAYNEQFF.